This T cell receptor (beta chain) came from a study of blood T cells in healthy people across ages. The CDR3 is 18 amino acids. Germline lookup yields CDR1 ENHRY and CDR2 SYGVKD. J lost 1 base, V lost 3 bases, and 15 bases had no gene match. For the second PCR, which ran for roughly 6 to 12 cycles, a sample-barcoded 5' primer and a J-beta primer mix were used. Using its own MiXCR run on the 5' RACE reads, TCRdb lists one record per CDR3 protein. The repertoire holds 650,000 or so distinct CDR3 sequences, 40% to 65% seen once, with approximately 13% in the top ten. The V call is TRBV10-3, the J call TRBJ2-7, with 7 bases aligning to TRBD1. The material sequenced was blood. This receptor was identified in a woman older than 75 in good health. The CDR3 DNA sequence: TGTGCCATCAGTGACCGCTCCGGCACAGGGGTTTTGTCCTACGAGCAGTACTTC. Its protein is CAISDRSGTGVLSYEQYF.